The sequence of this T cell receptor (beta chain) was determined in a study of CD8+CD57+ T cells in acquired aplastic anemia. Across the study: The sorted CD4+ and CD8+ cells yielded an average around 3.2 ug of DNA.

General study results and limits: Between patients and controls, about 30 CD8+ CDR3 sequences were found in common.

Sequencing involved patients with CD8+CD57+ cell expansion previously shown by flow cytometry. Blood was sampled before the patients had received any therapy. CDR1 and CDR2 (germline): SGHDT, YYEEEE. The CDR3 totals 14 residues. V dropped 0 bases and J dropped 4; count of bases not matched to a gene: 3. Genomic DNA served as template for TCR beta VDJ and CDR3 profiling. MiXCR, run by TCRdb on the reads, gives a single entry per CDR3 protein. The sample yields approximately 260,000 distinct CDR3 sequences, approximately 79% seen once. Concerning this clonotype: What it recognizes is unknown.

Sequencing was done on a sample of sorted CD4+, CD8+, or CD8+CD57+ T cells (not recorded which) from PBMCs. The chain carries TRBV5-6 and TRBJ1-2; 7 nucleotides match TRBD1. The clonotype was recovered from a human donor with aplastic anemia. CDR3 nucleotides: TGTGCCAGCAGCTTGGAGAGGGACAGCTATGGCTACACCTTC. This sequence encodes CASSLERDSYGYTF.